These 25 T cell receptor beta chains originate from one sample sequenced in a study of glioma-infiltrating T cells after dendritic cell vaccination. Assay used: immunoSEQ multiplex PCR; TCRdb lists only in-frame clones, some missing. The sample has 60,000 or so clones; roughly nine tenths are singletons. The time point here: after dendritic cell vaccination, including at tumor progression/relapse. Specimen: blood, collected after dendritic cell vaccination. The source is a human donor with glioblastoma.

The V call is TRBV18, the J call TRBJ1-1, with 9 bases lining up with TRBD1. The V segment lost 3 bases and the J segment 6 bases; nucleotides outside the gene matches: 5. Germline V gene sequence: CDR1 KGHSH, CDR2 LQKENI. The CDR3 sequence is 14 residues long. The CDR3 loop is CASSPTGGLPEAFF. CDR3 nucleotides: TGTGCCAGCTCACCGACAGGGGGGTTGCCTGAAGCTTTCTTT.

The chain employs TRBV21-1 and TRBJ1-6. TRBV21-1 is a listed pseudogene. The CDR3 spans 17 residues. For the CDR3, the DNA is TGTGCCAGCAGACCCCGAGGGAAGAGCTCCTATAATTCACCCCTCCACTTT. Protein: CASRPRGKSSYNSPLHF.

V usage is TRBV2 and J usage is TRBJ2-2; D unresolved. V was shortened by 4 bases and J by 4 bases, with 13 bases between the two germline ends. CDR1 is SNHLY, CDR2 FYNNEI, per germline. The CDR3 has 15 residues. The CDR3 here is CASSGVTPGTGELFF. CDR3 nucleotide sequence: TGTGCCAGCAGTGGCGTTACCCCGGGCACCGGGGAGCTGTTTTTT.

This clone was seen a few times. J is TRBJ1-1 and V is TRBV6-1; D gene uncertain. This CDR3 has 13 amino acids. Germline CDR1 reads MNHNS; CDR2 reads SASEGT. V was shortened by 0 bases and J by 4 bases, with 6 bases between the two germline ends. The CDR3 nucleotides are TGTGCCAGCAGTGAAGCTAGAGTCACTGAAGCTTTCTTT. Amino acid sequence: CASSEARVTEAFF.

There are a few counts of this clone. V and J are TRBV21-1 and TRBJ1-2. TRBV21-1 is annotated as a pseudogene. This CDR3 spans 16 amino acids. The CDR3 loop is CASSNNSAGPPYGYTF. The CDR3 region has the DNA TGTGCCAGCAGCAATAACTCGGCGGGACCGCCGTATGGCTACACCTTC.

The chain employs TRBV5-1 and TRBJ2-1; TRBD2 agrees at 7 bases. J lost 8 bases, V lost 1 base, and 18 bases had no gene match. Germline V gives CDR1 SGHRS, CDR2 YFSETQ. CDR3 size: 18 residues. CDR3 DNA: TGCGCCAGCAGCTTGAGCGGTTCTTTGGCGGGAGTAGGCTATGAGCAGTTCTTC. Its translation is CASSLSGSLAGVGYEQFF.

The CDR3 bases are TGTGCCAGCAGCTCCCAACTAGCGGGGGGAACCTCGAACACCGGGGAGCTGTTTTTT. It encodes CASSSQLAGGTSNTGELFF. The chain joins TRBV7-6 to TRBJ2-2; 12 bases agree with TRBD2. The germline CDR1 and CDR2 sequences are SGHVS and FNYEAQ. With V trimmed by 4 bases and J by 0 bases, 9 bases remained unmatched. The CDR3 sequence is 19 residues long. Drawing the rest from reference TRBV7-6 and TRBJ2-2, the complete variable domain is GAGVSQSPRYKVTKRGQDVALRCDPISGHVSLYWYRQALGQGPEFLTYFNYEAQQDKSGLPNDRFSAERPEGSISTLTIQRTEQRDSAMYRCASSSQLAGGTSNTGELFFGEGSRLTVL.

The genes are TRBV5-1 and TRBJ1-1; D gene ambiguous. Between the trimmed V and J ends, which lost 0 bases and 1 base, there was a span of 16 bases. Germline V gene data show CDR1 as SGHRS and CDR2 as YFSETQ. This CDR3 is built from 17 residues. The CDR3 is CASSLAGPTGKNTEAFF. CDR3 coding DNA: TGCGCCAGCAGCTTGGCCGGCCCGACGGGGAAGAACACTGAAGCTTTCTTT.

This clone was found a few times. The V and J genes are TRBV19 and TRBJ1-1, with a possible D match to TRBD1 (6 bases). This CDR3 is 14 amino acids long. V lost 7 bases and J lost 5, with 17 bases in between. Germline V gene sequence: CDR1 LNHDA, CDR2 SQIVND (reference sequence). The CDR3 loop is CASKAGVSGTEAFF. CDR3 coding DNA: TGTGCCAGTAAAGCAGGGGTGTCTGGTACTGAAGCTTTCTTT.

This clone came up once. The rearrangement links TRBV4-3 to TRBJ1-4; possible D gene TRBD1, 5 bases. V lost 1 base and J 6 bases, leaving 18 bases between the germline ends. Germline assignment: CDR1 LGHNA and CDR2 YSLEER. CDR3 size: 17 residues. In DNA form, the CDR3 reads TGCGCCAGCAGCCAAGTTCTGGACCGGCAGGGTTATGAAAAACTGTTTTTT. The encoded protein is CASSQVLDRQGYEKLFF.

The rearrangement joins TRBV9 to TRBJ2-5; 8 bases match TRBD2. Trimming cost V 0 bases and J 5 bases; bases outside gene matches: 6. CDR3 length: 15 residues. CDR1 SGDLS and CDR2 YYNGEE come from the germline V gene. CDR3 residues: CASSVDPAGVETQYF. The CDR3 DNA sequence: TGTGCCAGCAGCGTAGATCCAGCGGGAGTCGAGACCCAGTACTTC.

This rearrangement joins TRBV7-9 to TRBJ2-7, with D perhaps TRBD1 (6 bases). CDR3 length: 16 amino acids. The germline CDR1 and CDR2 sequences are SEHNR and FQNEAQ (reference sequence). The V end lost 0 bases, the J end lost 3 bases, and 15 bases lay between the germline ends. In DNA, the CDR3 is TGTGCCAGCAGCTTAGCGCTAAGACAGGCTGGCTACGAGCAGTACTTC. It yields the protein CASSLALRQAGYEQYF.

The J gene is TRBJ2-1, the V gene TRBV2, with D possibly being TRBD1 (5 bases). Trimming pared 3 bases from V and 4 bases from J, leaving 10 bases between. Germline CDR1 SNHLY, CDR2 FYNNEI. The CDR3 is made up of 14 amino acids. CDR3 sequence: CASSDLTAYNEQFF. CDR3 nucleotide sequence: TGTGCCAGCAGTGATCTGACAGCTTACAATGAGCAGTTCTTC.

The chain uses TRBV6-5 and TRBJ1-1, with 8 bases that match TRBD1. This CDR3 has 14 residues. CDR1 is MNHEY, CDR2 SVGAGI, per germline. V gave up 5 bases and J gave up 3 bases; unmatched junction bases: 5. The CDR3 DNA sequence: TGTGCCAGCAGTGAAGGACAGGGTTACACTGAAGCTTTCTTT. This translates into CASSEGQGYTEAFF.

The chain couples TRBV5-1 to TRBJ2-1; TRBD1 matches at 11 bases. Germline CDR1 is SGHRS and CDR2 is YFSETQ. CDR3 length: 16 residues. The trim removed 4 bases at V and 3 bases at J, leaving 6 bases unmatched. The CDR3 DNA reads TGCGCCAGCAGCACGGGGACAGGGGGAGACTACAATGAGCAGTTCTTC. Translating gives CASSTGTGGDYNEQFF.

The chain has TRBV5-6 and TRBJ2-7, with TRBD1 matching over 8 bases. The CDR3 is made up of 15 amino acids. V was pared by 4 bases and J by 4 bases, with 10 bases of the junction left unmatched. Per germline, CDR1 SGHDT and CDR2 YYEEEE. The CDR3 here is CASSLSGTGGYEQYF. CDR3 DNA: TGTGCCAGCAGCCTCTCTGGGACAGGTGGTTACGAGCAGTACTTC.

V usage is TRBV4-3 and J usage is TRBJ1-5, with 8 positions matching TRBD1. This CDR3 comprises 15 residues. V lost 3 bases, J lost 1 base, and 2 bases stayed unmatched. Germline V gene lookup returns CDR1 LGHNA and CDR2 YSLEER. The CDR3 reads CASSQDRVSNQPQHF. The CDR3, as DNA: TGCGCCAGCAGCCAGGACAGGGTCAGCAATCAGCCCCAGCATTTT.

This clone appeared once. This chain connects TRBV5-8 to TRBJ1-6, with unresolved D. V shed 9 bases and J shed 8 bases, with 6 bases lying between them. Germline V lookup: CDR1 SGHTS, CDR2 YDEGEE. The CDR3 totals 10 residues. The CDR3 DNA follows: TGTGCCATCGCGGATTCACCCCTCCACTTT. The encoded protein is CAIADSPLHF.

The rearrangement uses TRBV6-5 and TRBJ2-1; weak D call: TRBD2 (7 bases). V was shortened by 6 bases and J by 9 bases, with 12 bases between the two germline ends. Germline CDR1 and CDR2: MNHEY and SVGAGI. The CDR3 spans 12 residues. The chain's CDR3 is CASSTGRGEQFF. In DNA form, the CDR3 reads TGTGCCAGCAGCACAGGGAGGGGTGAGCAGTTCTTC.

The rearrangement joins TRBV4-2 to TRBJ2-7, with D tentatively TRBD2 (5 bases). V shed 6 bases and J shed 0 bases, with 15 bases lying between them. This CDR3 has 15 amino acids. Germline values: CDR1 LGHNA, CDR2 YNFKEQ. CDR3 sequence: CASRLGHQSSYEQYF. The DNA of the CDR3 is TGTGCCAGCAGACTAGGTCACCAAAGCTCCTACGAGCAGTACTTC.

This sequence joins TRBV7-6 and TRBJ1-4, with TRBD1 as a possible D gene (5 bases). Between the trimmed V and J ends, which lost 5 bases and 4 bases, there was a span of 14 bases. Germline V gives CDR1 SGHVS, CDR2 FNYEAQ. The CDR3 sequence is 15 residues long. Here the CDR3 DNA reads TGTGCCAGCAGCGGGGGGGGGTCGTATAATGAAAAACTGTTTTTT. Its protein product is CASSGGGSYNEKLFF.

This CDR3 reads CASSMVAGGNLGKLFF. CDR3 bases: TGTGCCAGTAGTATGGTGGCAGGGGGTAATCTAGGAAAACTGTTTTTT. V is TRBV19 and J is TRBJ1-4; the match to TRBD1 covers 7 bases. Germline V gene sequence: CDR1 LNHDA, CDR2 SQIVND (reference sequence). There are 16 residues in the CDR3. The V gene end was trimmed by 3 bases and the J gene end by 10 bases; junction bases not matched to a gene: 14.

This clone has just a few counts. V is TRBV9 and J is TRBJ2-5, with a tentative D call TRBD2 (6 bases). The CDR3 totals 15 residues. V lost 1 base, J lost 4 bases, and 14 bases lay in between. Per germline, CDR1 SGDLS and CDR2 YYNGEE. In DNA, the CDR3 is TGTGCCAGCAGCGTATCTCCGGGAGATGCAGAGACCCAGTACTTC. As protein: CASSVSPGDAETQYF.

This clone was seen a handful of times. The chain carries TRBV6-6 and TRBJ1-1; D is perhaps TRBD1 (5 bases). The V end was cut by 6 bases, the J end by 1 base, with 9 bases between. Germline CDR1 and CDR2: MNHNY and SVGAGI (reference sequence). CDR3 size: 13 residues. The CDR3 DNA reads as TGTGCCAGCAGCCAAGGGGAGAACACTGAAGCTTTCTTT. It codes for CASSQGENTEAFF.

CDR3 loop: CSVEDRGAGVSYNEQFF. The CDR3 coding sequence is TGCAGCGTTGAAGATCGCGGAGCGGGGGTTTCCTACAATGAGCAGTTCTTC. V and J are TRBV29-1 and TRBJ2-1, with TRBD2 matching 8 bases. Germline trimming cut 0 bases from V and 1 base from J; bases unmatched to any gene: 8. The CDR3 loop spans 17 amino acids. The germline gives CDR1 SQVTM, CDR2 ANQGSEA.